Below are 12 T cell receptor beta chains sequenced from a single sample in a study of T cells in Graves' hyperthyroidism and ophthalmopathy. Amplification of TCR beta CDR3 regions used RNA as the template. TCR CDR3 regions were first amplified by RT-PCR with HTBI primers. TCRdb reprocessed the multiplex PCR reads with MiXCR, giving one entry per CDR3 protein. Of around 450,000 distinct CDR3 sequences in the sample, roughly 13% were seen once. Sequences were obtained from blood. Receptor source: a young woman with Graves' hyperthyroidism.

The CDR3 nucleotides read TGCAGCGCCGCGGACATTCTTAGCAATCAGCCCCAGCATTTT. This codes for CSAADILSNQPQHF. The chain links TRBV29-1 to TRBJ1-5; possible D gene TRBD1, 5 bases. Germline V gene data show CDR1 as SQVTM and CDR2 as ANQGSEA. The CDR3 is 14 amino acids. Trimming removed 7 bases from V and 0 bases from J, with 13 bases in between.

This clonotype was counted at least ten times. CDR3 DNA: TGTGCCAGCAGCTTGGACGGTGTTGTGAGCTACACCTTC. Residues: CASSLDGVVSYTF. This chain connects TRBV11-1 to TRBJ1-2; unclear D gene. The germline V gene encodes CDR1 SGHAT and CDR2 FQDESV (reference sequence). Trimming left V 3 bases short and J 9 bases short, with 14 bases between. The CDR3 runs 13 residues.

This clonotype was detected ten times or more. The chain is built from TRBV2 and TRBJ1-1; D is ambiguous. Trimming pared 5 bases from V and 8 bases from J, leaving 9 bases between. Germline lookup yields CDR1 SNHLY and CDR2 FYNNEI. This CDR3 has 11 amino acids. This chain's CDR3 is CASSSVGEAFF. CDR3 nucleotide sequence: TGTGCCAGCAGTTCAGTGGGCGAAGCTTTCTTT.

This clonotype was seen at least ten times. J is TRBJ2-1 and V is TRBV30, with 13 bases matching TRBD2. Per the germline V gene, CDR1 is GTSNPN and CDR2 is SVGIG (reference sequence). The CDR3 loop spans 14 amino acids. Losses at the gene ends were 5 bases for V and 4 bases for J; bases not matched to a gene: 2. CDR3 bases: TGTGCCTGGTCACTAGCGGGAGGGTACAATGAGCAGTTCTTC. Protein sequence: CAWSLAGGYNEQFF.

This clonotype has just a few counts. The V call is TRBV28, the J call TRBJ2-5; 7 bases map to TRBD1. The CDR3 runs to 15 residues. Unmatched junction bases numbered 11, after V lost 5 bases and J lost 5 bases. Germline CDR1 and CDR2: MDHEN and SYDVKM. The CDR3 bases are TGTGCCAGCAGTCCCCCGTTGACAGGGCGGGAGACCCAGTACTTC. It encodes CASSPPLTGRETQYF.

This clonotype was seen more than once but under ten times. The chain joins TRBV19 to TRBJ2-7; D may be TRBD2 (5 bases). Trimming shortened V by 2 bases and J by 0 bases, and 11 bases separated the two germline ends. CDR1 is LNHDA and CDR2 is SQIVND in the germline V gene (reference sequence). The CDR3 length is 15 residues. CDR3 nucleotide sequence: TGTGCCAGTAGTATATTTGCGGGTGCCTCCTACGAGCAGTACTTC. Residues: CASSIFAGASYEQYF.

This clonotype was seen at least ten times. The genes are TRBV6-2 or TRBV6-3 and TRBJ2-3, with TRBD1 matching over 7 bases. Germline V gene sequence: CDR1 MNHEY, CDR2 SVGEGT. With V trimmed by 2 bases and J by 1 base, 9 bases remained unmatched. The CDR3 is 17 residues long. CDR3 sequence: CASSYRGQRTGTDTQYF. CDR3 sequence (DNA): TGTGCCAGCAGTTACCGGGGACAGAGGACCGGCACAGATACGCAGTATTTT.

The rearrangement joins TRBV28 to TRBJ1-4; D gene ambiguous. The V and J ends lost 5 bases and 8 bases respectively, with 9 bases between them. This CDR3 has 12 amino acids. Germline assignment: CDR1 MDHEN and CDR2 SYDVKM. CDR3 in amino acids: CASSVVSEKLFF. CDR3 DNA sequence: TGTGCCAGCAGTGTCGTAAGCGAAAAACTGTTTTTT.

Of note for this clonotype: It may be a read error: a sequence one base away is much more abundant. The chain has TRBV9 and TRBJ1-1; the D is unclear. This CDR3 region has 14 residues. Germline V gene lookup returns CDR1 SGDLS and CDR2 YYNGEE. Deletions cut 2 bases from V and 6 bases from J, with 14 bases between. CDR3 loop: CASSVDEEGAEAFF. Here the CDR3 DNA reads TGTGCCAGCAGCGTTGACGAGGAGGGTGCTGAAGCTTTCTTT.

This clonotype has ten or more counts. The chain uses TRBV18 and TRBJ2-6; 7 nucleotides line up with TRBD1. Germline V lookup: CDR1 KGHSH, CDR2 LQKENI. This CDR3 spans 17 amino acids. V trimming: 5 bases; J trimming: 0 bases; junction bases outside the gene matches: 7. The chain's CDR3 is CASSSLGTASGANVLTF. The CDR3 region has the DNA TGTGCCAGCTCATCTTTGGGGACAGCCTCTGGGGCCAACGTCCTGACTTTC.

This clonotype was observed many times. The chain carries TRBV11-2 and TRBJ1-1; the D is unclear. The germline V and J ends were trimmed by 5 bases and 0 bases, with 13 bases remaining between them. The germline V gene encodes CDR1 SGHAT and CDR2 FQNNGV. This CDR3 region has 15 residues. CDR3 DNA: TGTGCCAGCAGCCGACCCACTCTGCTGAACACTGAAGCTTTCTTT. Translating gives CASSRPTLLNTEAFF. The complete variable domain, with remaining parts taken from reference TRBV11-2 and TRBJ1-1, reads EAGVAQSPRYKIIEKRQSVAFWCNPISGHATLYWYQQILGQGPKLLIQFQNNGVVDDSQLPKDRFSAERLKGVDSTLKIQPAKLEDSAVYLCASSRPTLLNTEAFFGQGTRLTVV.

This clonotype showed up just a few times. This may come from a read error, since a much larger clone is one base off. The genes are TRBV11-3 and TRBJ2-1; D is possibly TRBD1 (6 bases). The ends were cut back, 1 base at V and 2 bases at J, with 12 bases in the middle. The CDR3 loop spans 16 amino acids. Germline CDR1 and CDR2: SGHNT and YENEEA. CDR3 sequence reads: CASSLGGTPTYNEQFF. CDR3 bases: TGTGCCAGCAGCTTAGGTGGGACACCGACCTACAATGAGCAGTTCTTC.